This paragraph covers one T cell receptor beta chain sequence. Its matching antigen is unknown. Time point defined: week 35, safety follow-up. Every vaccine dose comprised 300 ug of mutant IDH1 20-mer peptide plus topical imiquimod. Those who donated had recent WHO grade 3 or 4 IDH1-mutant, ATRX-lost astrocytomas. Repertoires were generated with immunoSEQ multiplex PCR, while TCRdb's copy carries only in-frame clones and drops some. The data contain around 60,000 clones, 84% of them singletons. These data originate in a study of a mutant IDH1 vaccine in newly diagnosed glioma. Study information: In some groups vaccination began 4-6 weeks post-radiotherapy; others received it with temozolomide. Every participant had undergone radiotherapy, temozolomide, or both before, and most underwent both.

Study-level findings and limits: Pseudoprogression seemed unrelated to changes in top peripheral T cell clonotypes.

The starting material was PBMCs, obtained from a glioma patient whose treatment included an IDH1 peptide vaccine. This clonotype originated in a man aged 30 to 45 with glioma.

This CDR3 reads CASSGFDSDYEQYF. The CDR3 nucleotides read TGCGCCAGCAGTGGCTTTGACAGTGACTACGAGCAGTACTTC. The rearrangement uses TRBV10-1 and TRBJ2-5; maybe TRBD1 (5 bases). The J call is doubtful: the DNA matches TRBJ2-7 better. The length of the CDR3 is 14 residues. Per the germline V gene, CDR1 is WNHNN and CDR2 is SYGVQD (reference sequence).